The T cell receptor (beta chain) described here comes from a study of T cells in narcolepsy. Study results and limitations: Comparing one patient's CSF and blood CD4+ clonotypes highlighted HCRT- and TRIB2-specific autoreactive clonotypes. Blood of same and different patients, but not healthy controls, reportedly held recurring autoreactive clonotypes.

V gave up 1 base and J gave up 7 bases, with 23 bases separating them. The CDR3 totals 17 residues. CDR1 is SGHDT, CDR2 YYEEEE, per germline. In its sample, this clone was seen once. What it recognizes is unknown. The method was immunoSEQ multiplex PCR; TCRdb's version includes in-frame clones alone and lacks a portion of them. The data hold roughly 27,000 clones, with about nine tenths observed a single time. This receptor was obtained from a human donor with narcolepsy. The chain links TRBV5-6 to TRBJ1-2, with a possible D match to TRBD1 (5 bases). The sequenced sample was CD45RA- memory CD4+ T cells from PBMCs. The CDR3, as DNA: TGTGCCAGCAGCTTGTTCGGGGAGCAGGGACTGTTGAGTGGCTACACCTTC. Amino acid sequence: CASSLFGEQGLLSGYTF.